One sample yielded the 11 T cell receptor beta chains listed below, sequenced in a study of blood T cell repertoires in COVID-19. The table came from immunoSEQ multiplex PCR; TCRdb's copy has only in-frame clones and leaves some out. The repertoire holds 60,000 to 75,000 clones, with roughly nine tenths as singletons. The sample taken for sequencing was peripheral blood. These receptor sequences come from a man aged 40-50 years with COVID-19, enrolled during active disease.

The rearrangement uses TRBV7-2 and TRBJ2-3; D gene unclear. Germline CDR1 is SGHTA and CDR2 is FQGNSA. Trimming left V 5 bases short and J 0 bases short, with 9 bases between. CDR3 size: 14 residues. The CDR3 sequence is CASSTRLSTDTQYF. As DNA, the CDR3 is TGTGCCAGCAGCACGCGGCTGAGCACAGATACGCAGTATTTT.

The V gene is TRBV6-2 or TRBV6-3, the J gene TRBJ2-1; D not resolved. Germline V CDR1 and CDR2: MNHEY, SVGEGT. V was pared by 2 bases and J by 4 bases, with 6 bases between. The CDR3 extends over 13 amino acids. In DNA, the CDR3 is TGTGCCAGCAGTTACCTACAGTACAATGAGCAGTTCTTC. Amino acid sequence: CASSYLQYNEQFF.

The V call is TRBV4-2, the J call TRBJ1-1, with a tentative D call TRBD1 (5 bases). The V gene's germline CDR1 is LGHNA and CDR2 YNFKEQ. CDR3 size: 13 residues. V lost 3 bases and J lost 8, with 13 bases in between. In DNA form, the CDR3 reads TGTGCCAGCAGCCAGATTCAGGGCTCGGAAGCTTTCTTT. Amino acid sequence: CASSQIQGSEAFF.

The V and J genes are TRBV6-1 and TRBJ2-7; possible D gene TRBD1, 6 bases. CDR3 length: 15 residues. Germline V lookup: CDR1 MNHNS, CDR2 SASEGT. Trimming pared 0 bases from V and 5 bases from J, leaving 14 bases between. The CDR3 loop is CASSEAGAGVDEQYF. The CDR3 nucleotides are TGTGCCAGCAGTGAAGCGGGGGCAGGGGTTGACGAGCAGTACTTC.

This chain joins TRBV10-3 and TRBJ2-1, with TRBD2 matching 10 bases. The J segment lost 5 bases and the V segment lost 5 bases, leaving 6 bases of the junction unmatched. CDR1 and CDR2 from the germline V gene are ENHRY and SYGVKD. The CDR3 runs to 15 residues. The CDR3 DNA sequence: TGTGCCATCAGTAGAGGGACTAGCGCAAACAATGAGCAGTTCTTC. Translation gives CAISRGTSANNEQFF.

V is TRBV19 and J is TRBJ2-1; tentative D call: TRBD1 (5 bases). Between the trimmed V and J ends, which lost 7 bases and 8 bases, there was a span of 18 bases. Germline CDR1 reads LNHDA; CDR2 reads SQIVND (reference sequence). There are 14 residues in the CDR3. As DNA, the CDR3 is TGTGCCAGTATAGCTAGGGGCCCCCCGGATGAGCAGTTCTTC. Protein sequence: CASIARGPPDEQFF.

The genes are TRBV30 and TRBJ2-7, with D possibly matching TRBD2 (7 bases). The V gene's germline CDR1 is GTSNPN and CDR2 SVGIG (reference sequence). CDR3 length equals 12 residues. The ends were cut back, 8 bases at V and 3 bases at J, with 14 bases in the middle. The CDR3 DNA reads TGTGCCCAAGGGGGGGGTGGCTACGAGCAGTACTTC. As protein: CAQGGGGYEQYF.

As regards this clone: A read error is likely, as this CDR3 ends without the conserved phenylalanine or tryptophan. It is unclear where the CDR3 begins or ends on the DNA, so no DNA is shown, and the CDR3 is as TCRdb lists it. V gene TRBV6-1 combines with J gene TRBJ1-4; TRBD1, the table's D call, was not compared with the DNA. Germline-derived CDR1 and CDR2 are MNHNS and SASEGT. 13 amino acids form the CDR3, both terminal residues included. Here the CDR3 reads CASSEPGQGANIT.

This clone was recorded only once. DNA of the CDR3: TGTGCCAGCAGTTTAAACCAGGGCGGTTACACAGATACGCAGTATTTT. As protein: CASSLNQGGYTDTQYF. The chain has TRBV28 and TRBJ2-3; TRBD1 might be the D (5 bases). This CDR3 comprises 16 residues. The V end was cut by 2 bases, the J end by 2 bases, with 14 bases between. Per the germline V gene, CDR1 is MDHEN and CDR2 is SYDVKM.

This sequence joins TRBV11-2 and TRBJ1-3; D is uncertain. Trimming left V 2 bases short and J 2 bases short, with 13 bases between. Germline V lookup: CDR1 SGHAT, CDR2 FQNNGV. The CDR3 has 16 amino acids. The CDR3 sequence: CASSLLSPSTGNTIYF. The DNA for the CDR3 is TGTGCCAGCAGCTTACTTTCACCCAGTACTGGAAACACCATATATTTT.

The chain uses TRBV10-2 and TRBJ1-1; D gene ambiguous. The CDR3 is made up of 14 amino acids. From germline, CDR1 is WSHSY and CDR2 SAAADI. Trimming cost V 3 bases and J 1 base, with 9 bases left between them. CDR3 loop: CASSDLEGNTEAFF. In DNA, the CDR3 is TGCGCCAGCAGTGACTTGGAGGGGAACACTGAAGCTTTCTTT.